The text below deals with one T cell receptor (beta chain). Looked up from germline, CDR1 is SNHLY and CDR2 is FYNNEI. Trimming at V came to 5 bases and at J to 4 bases, leaving 7 bases not matched to a gene. This CDR3 is 15 amino acids long. This entry is derived from a study of blood T cell repertoires in COVID-19. Study as a whole: The United States, Italy and Spain were the sources of the acute and convalescent COVID-19 samples. The cDNA or gDNA used as material had been derived from T cells, B-cell-depleted T cells, or PBMCs.

In the authors' methods: By means of reference gene primer amplification, nucleated cell counts were estimated. Only in-frame clones appear in the TCRdb table, and some are missing; sequencing was by immunoSEQ multiplex PCR. D and trimming come from the DNA, and the V and J calls and clone size come from that table. Here the sample spans around 620,000 clones, 85% to 90% being singletons. The genes are TRBV2 and TRBJ2-3; 9 bases line up with TRBD2. This TCR derives from a woman under 30 with acute or convalescent COVID-19. The source material was peripheral blood. In nucleotides, the CDR3 is TGTGCCAGCAGTTGGGCGCGGGGGGGCGCAGATACGCAGTATTTT. This gives the protein CASSWARGGADTQYF.